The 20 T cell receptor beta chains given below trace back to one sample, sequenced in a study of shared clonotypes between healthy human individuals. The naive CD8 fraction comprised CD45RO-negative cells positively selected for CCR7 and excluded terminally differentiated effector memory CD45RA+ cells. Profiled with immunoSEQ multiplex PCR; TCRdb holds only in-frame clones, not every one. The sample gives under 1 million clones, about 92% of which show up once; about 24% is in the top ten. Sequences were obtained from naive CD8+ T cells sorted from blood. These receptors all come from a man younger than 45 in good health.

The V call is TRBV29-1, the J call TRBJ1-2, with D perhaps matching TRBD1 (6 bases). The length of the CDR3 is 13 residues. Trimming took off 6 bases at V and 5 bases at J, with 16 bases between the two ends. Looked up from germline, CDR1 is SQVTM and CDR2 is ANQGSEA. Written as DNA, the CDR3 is TGCAGCGTCAGCCGGGACAACGCGTATGGCTACACCTTC. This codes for CSVSRDNAYGYTF.

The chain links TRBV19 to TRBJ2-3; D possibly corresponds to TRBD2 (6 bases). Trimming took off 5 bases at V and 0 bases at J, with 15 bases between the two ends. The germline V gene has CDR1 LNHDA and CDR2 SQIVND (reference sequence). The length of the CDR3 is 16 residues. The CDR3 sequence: CASSPDSGPSTDTQYF. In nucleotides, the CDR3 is TGTGCCAGTAGTCCGGATAGCGGCCCTAGCACAGATACGCAGTATTTT.

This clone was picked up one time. The CDR3: CAWSPLSNQPQHF. The CDR3 DNA reads as TGTGCCTGGAGCCCTTTGAGCAATCAGCCCCAGCATTTT. V usage is TRBV30 and J usage is TRBJ1-5; D not resolved. Trimming shortened V by 3 bases and J by 1 base, and 7 bases separated the two germline ends. This CDR3 has 13 residues. Germline CDR1 GTSNPN, CDR2 SVGIG (reference sequence).

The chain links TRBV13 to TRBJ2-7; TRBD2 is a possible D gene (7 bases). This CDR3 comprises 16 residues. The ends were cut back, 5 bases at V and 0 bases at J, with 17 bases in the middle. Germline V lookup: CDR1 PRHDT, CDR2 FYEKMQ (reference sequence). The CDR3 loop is CASSATGGGSSYEQYF. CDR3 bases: TGTGCCAGCAGCGCGACGGGGGGCGGAAGCTCCTACGAGCAGTACTTC.

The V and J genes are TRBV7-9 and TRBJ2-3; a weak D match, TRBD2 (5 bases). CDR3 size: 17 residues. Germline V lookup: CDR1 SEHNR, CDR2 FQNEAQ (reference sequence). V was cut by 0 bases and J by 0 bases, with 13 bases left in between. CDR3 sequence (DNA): TGTGCCAGCAGCTTAGCCCCGGTCGGACTTAGCACAGATACGCAGTATTTT. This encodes CASSLAPVGLSTDTQYF.

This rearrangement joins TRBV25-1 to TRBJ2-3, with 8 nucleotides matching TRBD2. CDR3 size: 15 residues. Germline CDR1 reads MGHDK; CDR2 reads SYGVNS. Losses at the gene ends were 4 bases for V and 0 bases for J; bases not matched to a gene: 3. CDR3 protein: CASSAASGSTDTQYF. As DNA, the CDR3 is TGTGCCAGCAGTGCGGCTAGCGGGAGCACAGATACGCAGTATTTT.

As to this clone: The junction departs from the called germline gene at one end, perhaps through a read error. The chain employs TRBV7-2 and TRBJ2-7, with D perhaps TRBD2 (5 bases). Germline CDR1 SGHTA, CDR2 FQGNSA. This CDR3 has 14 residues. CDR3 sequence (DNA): TGTGCCAGCAGCGCCTTTCGGGAAAAATACGTGCAGTACTTC. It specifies CASSAFREKYVQYF. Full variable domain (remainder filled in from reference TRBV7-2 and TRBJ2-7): GAGVSQSPSNKVTEKGKDVELRCDPISGHTALYWYRQSLGQGLEFLIYFQGNSAPDKSGLPSDRFSAERTGGSVSTLTIQRTQQEDSAVYLCASSAFREKYVQYFGPGTRLTVT.

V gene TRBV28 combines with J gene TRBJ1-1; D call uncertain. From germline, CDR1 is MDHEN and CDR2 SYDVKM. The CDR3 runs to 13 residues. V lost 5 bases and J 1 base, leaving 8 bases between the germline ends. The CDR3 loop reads CASSLNRNTEAFF. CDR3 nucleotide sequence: TGTGCCAGCAGTCTAAATAGGAACACTGAAGCTTTCTTT.

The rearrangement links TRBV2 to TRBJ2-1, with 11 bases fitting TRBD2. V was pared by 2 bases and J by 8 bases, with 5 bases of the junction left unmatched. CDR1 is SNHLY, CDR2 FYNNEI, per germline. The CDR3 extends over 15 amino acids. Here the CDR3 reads CASSERILAGDEQFF. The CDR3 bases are TGTGCCAGCAGTGAACGGATACTAGCGGGAGATGAGCAGTTCTTC.

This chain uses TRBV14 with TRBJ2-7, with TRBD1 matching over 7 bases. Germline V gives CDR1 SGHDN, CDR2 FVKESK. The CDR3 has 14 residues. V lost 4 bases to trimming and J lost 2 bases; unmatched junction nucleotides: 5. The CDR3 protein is CASSRSDRAYEQYF. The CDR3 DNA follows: TGTGCCAGCAGCCGATCCGACAGGGCCTACGAGCAGTACTTC.

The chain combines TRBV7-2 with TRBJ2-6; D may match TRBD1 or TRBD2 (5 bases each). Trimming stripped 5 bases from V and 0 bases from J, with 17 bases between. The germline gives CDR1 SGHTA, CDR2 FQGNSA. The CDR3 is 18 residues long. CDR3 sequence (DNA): TGTGCCAGCAGCGTCAGATCCGGGACGTCCTCTGGGGCCAACGTCCTGACTTTC. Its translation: CASSVRSGTSSGANVLTF.

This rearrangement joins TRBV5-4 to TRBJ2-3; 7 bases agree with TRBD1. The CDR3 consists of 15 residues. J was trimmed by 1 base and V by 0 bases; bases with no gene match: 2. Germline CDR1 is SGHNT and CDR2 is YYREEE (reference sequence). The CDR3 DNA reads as TGTGCCAGCAGCTTGGTAGGGGGCGGCACAGATACGCAGTATTTT. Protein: CASSLVGGGTDTQYF.

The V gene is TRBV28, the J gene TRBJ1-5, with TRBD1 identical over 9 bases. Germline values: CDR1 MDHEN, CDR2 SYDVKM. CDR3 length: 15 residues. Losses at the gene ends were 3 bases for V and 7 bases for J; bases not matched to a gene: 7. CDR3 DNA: TGTGCCAGCAGTTTTCGGACAGGGGTGCGACAGCCCCAGCATTTT. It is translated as CASSFRTGVRQPQHF.

This chain's CDR3 is CASSAERRSNQPQHF. The DNA of the CDR3 is TGTGCCAGCAGTGCAGAGAGAAGGAGCAATCAGCCCCAGCATTTT. The genes are TRBV27 and TRBJ1-5; D is unclear. CDR3 length: 15 residues. V was shortened by 5 bases and J by 1 base, with 12 bases between the two germline ends. Germline V gene data show CDR1 as MNHEY and CDR2 as SMNVEV (reference sequence).

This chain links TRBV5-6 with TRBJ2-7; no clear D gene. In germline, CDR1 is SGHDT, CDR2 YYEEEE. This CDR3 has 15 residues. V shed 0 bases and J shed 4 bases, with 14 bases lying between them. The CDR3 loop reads CASSLGSGVGYEQYF. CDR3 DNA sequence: TGTGCCAGCAGCTTGGGTTCCGGAGTCGGATACGAGCAGTACTTC.

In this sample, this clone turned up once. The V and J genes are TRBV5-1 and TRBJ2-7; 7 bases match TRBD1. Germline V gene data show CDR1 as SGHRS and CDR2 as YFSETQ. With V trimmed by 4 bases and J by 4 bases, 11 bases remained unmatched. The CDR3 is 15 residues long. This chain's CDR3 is CASSPLDRMEYEQYF. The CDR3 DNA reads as TGCGCCAGCAGCCCACTGGACAGGATGGAATACGAGCAGTACTTC.

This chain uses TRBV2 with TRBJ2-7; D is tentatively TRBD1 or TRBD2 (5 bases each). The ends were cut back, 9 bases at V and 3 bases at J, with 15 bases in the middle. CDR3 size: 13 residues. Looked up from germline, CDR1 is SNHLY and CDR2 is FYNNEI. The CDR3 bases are TGTGCCAGTAACGGGGACGCCGACTACGAGCAGTACTTC. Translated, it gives CASNGDADYEQYF.

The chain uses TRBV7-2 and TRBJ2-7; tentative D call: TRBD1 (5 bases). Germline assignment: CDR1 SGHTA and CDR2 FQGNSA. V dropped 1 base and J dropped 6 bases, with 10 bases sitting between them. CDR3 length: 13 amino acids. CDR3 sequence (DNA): TGTGCCAGCAGCTTAGGTCCAGGGCGCGAGCAGTACTTC. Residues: CASSLGPGREQYF.

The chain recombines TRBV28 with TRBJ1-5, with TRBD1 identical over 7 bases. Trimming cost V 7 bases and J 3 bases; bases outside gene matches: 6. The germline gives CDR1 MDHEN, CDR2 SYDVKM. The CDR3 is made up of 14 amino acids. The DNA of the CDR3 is TGTGCCAGCACTAACAGGGGACTCAATCAGCCCCAGCATTTT. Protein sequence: CASTNRGLNQPQHF.

In nucleotides, the CDR3 is TGTGCCAGCAGCCCCCCGGGACACAACTATGGCTACACCTTC. Translating gives CASSPPGHNYGYTF. This chain connects TRBV5-4 to TRBJ1-2, with D perhaps TRBD1 (6 bases). The germline V and J ends were trimmed by 4 bases and 2 bases, with 12 bases remaining between them. Germline CDR1 SGHNT, CDR2 YYREEE (reference sequence). The CDR3 covers 14 residues.